The 9 T cell receptor beta chains presented below share a single source sample, sequenced in a study of blood T cell repertoires in COVID-19. The table came from immunoSEQ multiplex PCR; TCRdb's copy has only in-frame clones and leaves some out. Of roughly 100,000 clones listed, around 80% are singletons. The sample consisted of peripheral blood. The receptors shown here come from a man older than 75 with COVID-19, enrolled during active disease.

This clone has just one count. The J gene is TRBJ2-7, the V gene TRBV7-2; TRBD1 agrees at 7 bases. The CDR3 runs to 14 residues. The trim removed 5 bases at V and 2 bases at J, leaving 6 bases unmatched. The germline gives CDR1 SGHTA, CDR2 FQGNSA. In DNA, the CDR3 is TGTGCCAGCAGCATACAGGGGTCGCCCTACGAGCAGTACTTC. Translated, it gives CASSIQGSPYEQYF.

This chain uses TRBV6-5 with TRBJ1-2, with D possibly TRBD1 on 6 matching bases. V gave up 2 bases and J gave up 3 bases, with 7 bases separating them. The CDR3 runs 13 residues. CDR1 MNHEY and CDR2 SVGAGI come from the germline V gene. CDR3 residues: CASSYPGDYGYTF. The CDR3 DNA reads as TGTGCCAGCAGTTACCCAGGGGACTATGGCTACACCTTC.

This clone was seen a handful of times. The V and J genes are TRBV10-1 and TRBJ1-2; D may be TRBD1 (5 bases). CDR1 and CDR2 (germline): WNHNN, SYGVQD (reference sequence). This CDR3 contains 14 residues. V shed 0 bases and J shed 8 bases, with 13 bases lying between them. CDR3 coding DNA: TGCGCCAGCAGTGAGTCGGGTCAGGGTGACGGCTACACCTTC. It translates to CASSESGQGDGYTF.

The chain is built from TRBV7-2 and TRBJ1-3; D is possibly TRBD1 (6 bases). Germline-derived CDR1 and CDR2 are SGHTA and FQGNSA. V lost 6 bases to trimming and J lost 7 bases, with 13 bases between them. This CDR3 is 13 amino acids long. The CDR3: CASSPGGRNTIYF. The CDR3 DNA sequence: TGTGCCAGCAGTCCCGGGGGGCGGAACACCATATATTTT.

The chain combines TRBV6-1 with TRBJ2-7, with 11 bases fitting TRBD1. Germline loops: CDR1 MNHNS, CDR2 SASEGT. Trimming cost V 2 bases and J 4 bases; bases outside gene matches: 4. The CDR3 is made up of 15 amino acids. The CDR3 spells CASSERGTGGYEQYF. The CDR3, as DNA: TGTGCCAGCAGTGAAAGAGGGACAGGGGGGTACGAGCAGTACTTC.

The chain has TRBV11-2 and TRBJ2-2, with 12 nucleotides matching TRBD2. The CDR3 is made up of 18 amino acids. V lost 1 base, J lost 7 bases, and 10 bases stayed unmatched. Germline values: CDR1 SGHAT, CDR2 FQNNGV. Here the CDR3 reads CASSLVPSGRALGGELFF. Written as DNA, the CDR3 is TGTGCCAGCAGCTTAGTCCCTAGCGGGAGGGCCTTGGGCGGGGAGCTGTTTTTT. Full variable domain (remainder filled in from reference TRBV11-2 and TRBJ2-2): EAGVAQSPRYKIIEKRQSVAFWCNPISGHATLYWYQQILGQGPKLLIQFQNNGVVDDSQLPKDRFSAERLKGVDSTLKIQPAKLEDSAVYLCASSLVPSGRALGGELFFGEGSRLTVL.

The V gene is TRBV5-8, the J gene TRBJ2-2, with 13 bases identical to TRBD2. The CDR3 is 15 residues long. V trimming: 4 bases; J trimming: 5 bases; junction bases outside the gene matches: 2. CDR1 is SGHTS and CDR2 is YDEGEE in the germline V gene. The CDR3 DNA reads as TGTGCCAGCAGCCCGACTAGCGGGAGGACCGGGGAGCTGTTTTTT. Amino acid sequence: CASSPTSGRTGELFF. Drawing the rest from reference TRBV5-8 and TRBJ2-2, the complete variable domain is EAGVTQSPTHLIKTRGQQATLRCSPISGHTSVYWYQQALGLGLQFLLWYDEGEERNRGNFPPRFSGRQFPNYSSELNVNALELEDSALYLCASSPTSGRTGELFFGEGSRLTVL.

The DNA for the CDR3 is TGCAGCGTTGGGGTGCAGGGTGATACCGGGGAGCTGTTTTTT. As protein: CSVGVQGDTGELFF. The chain is built from TRBV29-1 and TRBJ2-2; TRBD1 might be the D (5 bases). Trimming took 4 bases from V and 5 from J, leaving 14 bases between them. This CDR3 has 14 residues. CDR1 is SQVTM and CDR2 is ANQGSEA in the germline V gene.

The gene calls are TRBV6-5 and TRBJ2-7; 7 nucleotides match TRBD1. The CDR3 is 16 residues long. V dropped 0 bases and J dropped 8; count of bases not matched to a gene: 13. Germline CDR1 MNHEY, CDR2 SVGAGI. CDR3 DNA sequence: TGTGCCAGCAGTTACTCTTCGGGACAGATACTACGAAAGCAGTACTTC. It translates to CASSYSSGQILRKQYF.